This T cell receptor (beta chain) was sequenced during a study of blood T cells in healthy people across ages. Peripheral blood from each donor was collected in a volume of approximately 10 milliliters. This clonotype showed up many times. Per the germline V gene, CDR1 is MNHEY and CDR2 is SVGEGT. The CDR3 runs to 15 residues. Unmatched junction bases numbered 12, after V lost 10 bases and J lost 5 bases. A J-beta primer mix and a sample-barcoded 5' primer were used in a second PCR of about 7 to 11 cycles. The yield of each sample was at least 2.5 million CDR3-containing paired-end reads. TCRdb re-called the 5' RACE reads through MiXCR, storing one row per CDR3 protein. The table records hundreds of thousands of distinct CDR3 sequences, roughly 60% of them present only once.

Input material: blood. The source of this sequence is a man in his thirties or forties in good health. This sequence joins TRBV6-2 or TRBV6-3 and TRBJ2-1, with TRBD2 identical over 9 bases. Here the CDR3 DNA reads TGTGCCACCTGTGAGGCGGGAGGGCCAAACAATGAGCAGTTCTTC. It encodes CATCEAGGPNNEQFF.